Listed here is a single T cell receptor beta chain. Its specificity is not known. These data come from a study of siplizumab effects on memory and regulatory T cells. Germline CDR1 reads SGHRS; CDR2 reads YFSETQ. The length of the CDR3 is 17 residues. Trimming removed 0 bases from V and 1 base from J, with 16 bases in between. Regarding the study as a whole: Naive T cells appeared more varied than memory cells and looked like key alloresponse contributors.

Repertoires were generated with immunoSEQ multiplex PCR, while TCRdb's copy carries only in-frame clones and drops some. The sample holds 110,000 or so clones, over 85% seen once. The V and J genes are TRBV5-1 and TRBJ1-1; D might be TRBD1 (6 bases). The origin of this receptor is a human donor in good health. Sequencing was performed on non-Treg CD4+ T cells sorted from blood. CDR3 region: CASSLDPTKQGNTEAFF. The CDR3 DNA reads TGCGCCAGCAGCTTGGATCCCACCAAACAGGGGAACACTGAAGCTTTCTTT.